The sequence of this TCR beta chain was determined in a study of blood T cell repertoires in COVID-19. Whole-study context: Collection of acute and convalescent COVID-19 samples took place in the United States, Italy and Spain. T cells, B-cell-depleted T cells, or PBMCs supplied cDNA or gDNA.

CDR1 is SEHNR and CDR2 is FQNEAQ in the germline V gene (reference sequence). The CDR3 has 15 amino acids. V shed 0 bases and J 7 bases; nucleotides not matched to a gene: 5. Per the original data handling: Estimates of nucleated cell counts were drawn from the amplification of reference gene primers. The data were produced by immunoSEQ multiplex PCR, yet TCRdb's version contains in-frame clones alone and is incomplete. V, J and clone size were drawn from that table, and D and trimming were deduced from the DNA. The table includes roughly 100,000 clones, around 76% detected once. Sample: peripheral blood. This receptor was identified in a woman in her seventies with acute or convalescent COVID-19. This chain connects TRBV7-9 to TRBJ1-2; 10 bases align to TRBD1. The DNA for the CDR3 is TGTGCCAGCAGCTTAGCCGGGGACAGGGGAGGTGGCTACACCTTC. This gives the protein CASSLAGDRGGGYTF.